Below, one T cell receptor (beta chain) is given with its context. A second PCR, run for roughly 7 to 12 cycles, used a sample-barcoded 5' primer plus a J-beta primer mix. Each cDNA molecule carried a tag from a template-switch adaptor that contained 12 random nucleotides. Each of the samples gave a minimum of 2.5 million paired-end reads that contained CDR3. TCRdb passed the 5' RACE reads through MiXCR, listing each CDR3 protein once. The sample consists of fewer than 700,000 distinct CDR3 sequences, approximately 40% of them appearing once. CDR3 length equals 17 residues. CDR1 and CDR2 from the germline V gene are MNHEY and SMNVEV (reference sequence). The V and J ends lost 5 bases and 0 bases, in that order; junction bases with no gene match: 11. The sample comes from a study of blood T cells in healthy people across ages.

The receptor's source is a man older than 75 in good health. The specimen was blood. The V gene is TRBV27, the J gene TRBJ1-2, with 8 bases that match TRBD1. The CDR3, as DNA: TGTGCCAGCAGTACCGGACAGGGTGGCAAAACTAACTATGGCTACACCTTC. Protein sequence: CASSTGQGGKTNYGYTF.